Following are 12 T cell receptor beta chains from one sample sequenced in a study of blood T cell repertoires in COVID-19. The table came from immunoSEQ multiplex PCR; TCRdb's copy has only in-frame clones and leaves some out. The table lists about 39,000 clones, approximately 89% of them singletons, with 4% to 5% in the top ten. Sequenced: peripheral blood. These receptor sequences come from a man in his 60s with acute or convalescent COVID-19.

The chain is built from TRBV7-2 and TRBJ1-1, with 10 bases identical to TRBD1. Germline V gene data show CDR1 as SGHTA and CDR2 as FQGNSA. This CDR3 is built from 14 residues. The trim removed 5 bases at V and 4 bases at J, leaving 4 bases unmatched. For the CDR3, the DNA is TGTGCCAGCAGCCCGGGGACAGGGGCCACTGAAGCTTTCTTT. It is translated as CASSPGTGATEAFF.

The rearrangement links TRBV29-1 to TRBJ1-3; 7 bases line up with TRBD1. V lost 7 bases, J lost 4 bases, and 13 bases stayed unmatched. The CDR3 contains 15 residues. CDR1 is SQVTM and CDR2 is ANQGSEA in the germline V gene. DNA of the CDR3: TGCAGCGCCCAAGCCGACAGGGTTGAGGGAAACACCATATATTTT. Protein: CSAQADRVEGNTIYF.

This chain uses TRBV5-4 with TRBJ2-5, with a weak D call TRBD2 (6 bases). Trimming removed 4 bases from V and 2 bases from J, with 12 bases in between. This CDR3 has 14 amino acids. The germline CDR1 and CDR2 sequences are SGHNT and YYREEE (reference sequence). DNA of the CDR3: TGTGCCAGCAGCCAATCCGGGACTCAAGAGACCCAGTACTTC. It specifies CASSQSGTQETQYF.

The V gene is TRBV19, the J gene TRBJ1-6; D gene uncertain. V lost 3 bases to trimming and J lost 14 bases, with 14 bases between them. The germline V gene encodes CDR1 LNHDA and CDR2 SQIVND (reference sequence). The CDR3 runs 13 residues. In DNA form, the CDR3 reads TGTGCCAGTAGTATTGAGCAAGGAGGCACCCTCCACTTT. As protein: CASSIEQGGTLHF.

The chain couples TRBV28 to TRBJ2-6, with a tentative D call TRBD2 (6 bases). The CDR3 consists of 19 residues. Germline loops: CDR1 MDHEN, CDR2 SYDVKM. The V and J ends lost 7 bases and 4 bases respectively, with 26 bases between them. The CDR3 sequence is CASTTPLGIRRVGANVLTF. In nucleotides, the CDR3 is TGTGCCAGCACCACACCCTTGGGAATTCGGAGGGTGGGGGCCAACGTCCTGACTTTC.

V is TRBV28 and J is TRBJ1-3, with 8 bases matching TRBD1. V was pared by 3 bases and J by 4 bases, with 2 bases of the junction left unmatched. CDR1 is MDHEN and CDR2 is SYDVKM in the germline V gene. This CDR3 has 14 amino acids. Here the CDR3 DNA reads TGTGCCAGCAGTTTTTCAGGGGGCGGAAACACCATATATTTT. It translates to CASSFSGGGNTIYF.

The V gene is TRBV7-9, the J gene TRBJ2-1; tentatively, D is TRBD1 (5 bases). Trimming took off 4 bases at V and 4 bases at J, with 11 bases between the two ends. Per the germline V gene, CDR1 is SEHNR and CDR2 is FQNEAQ (reference sequence). This CDR3 has 14 residues. CDR3 DNA sequence: TGTGCCAGCAGCTGGCAGGGAACATACAATGAGCAGTTCTTC. Translation: CASSWQGTYNEQFF.

CDR3 sequence (DNA): TGTGCCAGCAGCCCCCGACCCCCACAGGGATTAGACACCGGGGAGCTGTTTTTT. Translating gives CASSPRPPQGLDTGELFF. The V and J genes are TRBV21-1 and TRBJ2-2; the D call of TRBD1 is as the table states it, not checked on the DNA. TRBV21-1 is a pseudogene segment. This CDR3 has 18 amino acids.

The chain links TRBV5-1 to TRBJ1-6, with 12 nucleotides matching TRBD1. CDR1 and CDR2 from the germline V gene are SGHRS and YFSETQ. The ends lost 1 base at V and 8 bases at J; junction bases unmatched: 13. The CDR3 is 19 residues long. CDR3 coding DNA: TGCGCCAGCAGCTTGAATAGGGTTGGGACAGGGGGCCCGGATTCACCCCTCCACTTT. Translation gives CASSLNRVGTGGPDSPLHF.

The chain has TRBV6-5 and TRBJ1-6; possibly TRBD1 for D (5 bases). This CDR3 is 13 amino acids long. Trimming took 7 bases from V and 10 from J, leaving 14 bases between them. Germline CDR1 is MNHEY and CDR2 is SVGAGI. CDR3 amino acids: CASIQGSSSPLHF. The CDR3, as DNA: TGTGCCAGCATCCAGGGTAGTAGCTCACCCCTCCACTTT.

This chain connects TRBV6-2 or TRBV6-3 to TRBJ2-3, with 10 bases fitting TRBD1. J lost 3 bases, V lost 2 bases, and 5 bases had no gene match. Germline CDR1 and CDR2: MNHEY and SVGEGT. This CDR3 contains 16 residues. The CDR3 loop reads CASSYADRGGTDTQYF. DNA for the CDR3: TGTGCCAGCAGTTACGCGGACAGGGGGGGAACAGATACGCAGTATTTT.

This clone occurred a few times. The chain combines TRBV6-5 with TRBJ2-7; 10 bases map to TRBD1. The CDR3 covers 15 residues. Losses at the gene ends were 5 bases for V and 4 bases for J; bases not matched to a gene: 8. Germline CDR1 MNHEY, CDR2 SVGAGI. The CDR3 nucleotides read TGTGCCAGCAGTCACCGGGACAGGGGTTTGTACGAGCAGTACTTC. This codes for CASSHRDRGLYEQYF.